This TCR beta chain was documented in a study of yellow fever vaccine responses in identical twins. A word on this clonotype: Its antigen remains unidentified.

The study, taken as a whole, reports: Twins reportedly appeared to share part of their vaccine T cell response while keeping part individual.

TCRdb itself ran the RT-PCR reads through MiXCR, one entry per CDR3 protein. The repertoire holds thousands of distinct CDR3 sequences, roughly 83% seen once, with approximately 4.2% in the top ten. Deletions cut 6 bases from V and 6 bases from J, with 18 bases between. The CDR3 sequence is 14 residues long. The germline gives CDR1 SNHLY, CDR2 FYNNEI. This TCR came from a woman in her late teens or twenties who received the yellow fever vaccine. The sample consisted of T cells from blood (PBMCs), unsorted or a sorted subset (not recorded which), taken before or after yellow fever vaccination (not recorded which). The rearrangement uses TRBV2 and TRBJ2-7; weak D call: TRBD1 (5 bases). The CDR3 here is CASSVLGEGSEQYF. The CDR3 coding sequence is TGTGCCAGCAGCGTTCTAGGGGAAGGTTCCGAGCAGTACTTC.